This TCR beta chain is drawn from a study of cytomegalovirus exposure and HLA in healthy donors. Trimming removed 0 bases from V and 1 base from J; junction bases left unmatched: 6. The CDR3 is 17 amino acids. Per germline, CDR1 SGHRS and CDR2 YFSETQ. In the PCR, 60 Vbeta and 13 Jbeta primers were used. Data came from immunoSEQ multiplex PCR; TCRdb stores just in-frame clones and leaves some out. The sample records about 67,000 clones, around 87% being singletons. Specimen: PBMCs. The clonotype comes from a woman under 40 in good health and CMV-seropositive. This chain connects TRBV5-1 to TRBJ2-3, with TRBD2 matching over 9 bases. CDR3 bases: TGCGCCAGCAGCTTGGGTAGAGCGGGAGGCGGCACAGATACGCAGTATTTT. This translates into CASSLGRAGGGTDTQYF.